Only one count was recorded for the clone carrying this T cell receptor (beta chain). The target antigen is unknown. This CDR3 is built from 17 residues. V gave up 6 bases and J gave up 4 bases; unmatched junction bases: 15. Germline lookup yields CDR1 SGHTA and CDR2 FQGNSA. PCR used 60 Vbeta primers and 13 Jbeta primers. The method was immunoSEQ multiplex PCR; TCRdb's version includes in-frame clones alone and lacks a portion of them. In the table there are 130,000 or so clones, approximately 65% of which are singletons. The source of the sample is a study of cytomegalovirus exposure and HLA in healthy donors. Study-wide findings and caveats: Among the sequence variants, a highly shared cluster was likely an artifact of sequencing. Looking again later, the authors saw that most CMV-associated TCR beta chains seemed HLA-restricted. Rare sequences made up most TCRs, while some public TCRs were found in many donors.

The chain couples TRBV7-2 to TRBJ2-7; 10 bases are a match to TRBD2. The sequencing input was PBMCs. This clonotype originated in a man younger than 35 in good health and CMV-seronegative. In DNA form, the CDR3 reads TGTGCCAGCAGACAGTTATGGGGCGGGACTAGCGAATACGAGCAGTACTTC. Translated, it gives CASRQLWGGTSEYEQYF.